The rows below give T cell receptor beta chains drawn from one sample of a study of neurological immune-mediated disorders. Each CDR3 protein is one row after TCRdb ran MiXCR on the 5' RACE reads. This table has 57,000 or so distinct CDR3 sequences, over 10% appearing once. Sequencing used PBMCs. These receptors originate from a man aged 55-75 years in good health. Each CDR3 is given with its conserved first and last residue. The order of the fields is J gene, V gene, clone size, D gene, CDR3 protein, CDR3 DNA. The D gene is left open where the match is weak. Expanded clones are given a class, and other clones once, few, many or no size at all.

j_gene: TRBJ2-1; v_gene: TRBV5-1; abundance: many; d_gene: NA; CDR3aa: CASSSGSLDSSFNEQFF; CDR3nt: TGCGCCAGCAGTTCGGGGTCGCTGGACTCGTCCTTCAATGAGCAGTTCTTC
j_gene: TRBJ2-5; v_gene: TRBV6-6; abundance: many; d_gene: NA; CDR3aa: CASRPGGGRETQYF; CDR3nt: TGTGCCAGCAGGCCGGGTGGGGGGCGAGAGACCCAGTACTTC
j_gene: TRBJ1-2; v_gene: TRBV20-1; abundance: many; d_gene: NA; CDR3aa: CSARGGGISGYTF; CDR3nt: TGCAGTGCTAGAGGCGGTGGGATTAGTGGCTACACCTTC
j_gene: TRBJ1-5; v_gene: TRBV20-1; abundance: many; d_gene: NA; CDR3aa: CSARDNTAQGGPQHF; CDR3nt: TGCAGTGCTAGAGATAATACGGCTCAAGGGGGGCCCCAGCATTTT
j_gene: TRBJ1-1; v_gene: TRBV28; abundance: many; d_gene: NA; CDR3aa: CASNIQGRGTEAFF; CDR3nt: TGTGCCAGCAACATTCAGGGGAGGGGCACTGAAGCTTTCTTT
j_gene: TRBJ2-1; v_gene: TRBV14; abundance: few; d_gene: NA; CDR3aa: CASSRSYEQFF; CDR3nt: TGTGCCAGCAGCCGCAGCTATGAGCAGTTCTTC
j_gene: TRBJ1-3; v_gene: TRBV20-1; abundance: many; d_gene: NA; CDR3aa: CSARDRTRVSGNTIYF; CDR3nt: TGCAGTGCTAGAGACAGGACGAGGGTCTCTGGAAACACCATATATTTT
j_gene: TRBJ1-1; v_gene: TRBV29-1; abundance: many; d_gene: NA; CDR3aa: CSVSHEGGTEAFF; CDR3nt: TGCAGCGTGTCACACGAGGGCGGCACTGAAGCTTTCTTT
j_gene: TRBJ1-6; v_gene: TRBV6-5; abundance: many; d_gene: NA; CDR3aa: CASSYSGRDNSPLHF; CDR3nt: TGTGCCAGCAGTTACTCAGGCAGGGATAATTCACCCCTCCACTTT
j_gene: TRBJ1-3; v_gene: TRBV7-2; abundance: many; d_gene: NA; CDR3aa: CASSLVSSVDSGNTIYF; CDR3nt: TGTGCCAGCAGCTTAGTGTCTTCGGTCGACTCTGGAAACACCATATATTTT
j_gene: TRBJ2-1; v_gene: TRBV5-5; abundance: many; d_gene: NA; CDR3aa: CASTETRVNEQFF; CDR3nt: TGTGCCAGCACGGAAACCAGGGTGAATGAGCAGTTCTTC
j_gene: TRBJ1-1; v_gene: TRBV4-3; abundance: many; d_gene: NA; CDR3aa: CASSQKVSQNTEAFF; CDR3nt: TGCGCCAGCAGCCAAAAAGTCAGCCAGAACACTGAAGCTTTCTTT
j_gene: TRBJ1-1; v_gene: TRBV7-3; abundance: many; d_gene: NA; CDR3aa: CASSADSGVDTEAFF; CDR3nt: TGTGCCAGCAGCGCCGACTCAGGGGTTGACACTGAAGCTTTCTTT
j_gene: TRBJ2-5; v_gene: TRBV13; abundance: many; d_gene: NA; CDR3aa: CASSWGNRETQYF; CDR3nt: TGTGCCAGCAGCTGGGGTAATAGGGAGACCCAGTACTTC
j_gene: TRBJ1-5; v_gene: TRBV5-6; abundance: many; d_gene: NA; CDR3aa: CASSFGTNSNQPQHF; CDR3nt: TGTGCCAGCAGCTTCGGGACAAATAGCAATCAGCCCCAGCATTTT
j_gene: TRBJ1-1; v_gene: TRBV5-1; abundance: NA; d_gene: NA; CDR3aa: CASSFYICSASGGAVGNTEAFF; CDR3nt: NA
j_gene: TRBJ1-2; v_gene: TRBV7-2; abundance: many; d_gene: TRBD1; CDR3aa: CASSLGTANYGYTF; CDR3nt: TGTGCCAGCAGCTTGGGGACAGCTAACTATGGCTACACCTTC